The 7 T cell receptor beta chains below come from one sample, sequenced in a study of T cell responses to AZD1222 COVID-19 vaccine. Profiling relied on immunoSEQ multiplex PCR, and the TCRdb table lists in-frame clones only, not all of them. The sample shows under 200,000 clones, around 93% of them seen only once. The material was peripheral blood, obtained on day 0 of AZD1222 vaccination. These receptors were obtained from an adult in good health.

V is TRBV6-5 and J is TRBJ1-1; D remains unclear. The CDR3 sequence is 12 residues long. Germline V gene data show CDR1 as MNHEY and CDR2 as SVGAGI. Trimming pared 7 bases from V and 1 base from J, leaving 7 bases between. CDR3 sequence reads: CASNRQNTEAFF. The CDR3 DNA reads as TGTGCCAGCAATCGGCAGAACACTGAAGCTTTCTTT.

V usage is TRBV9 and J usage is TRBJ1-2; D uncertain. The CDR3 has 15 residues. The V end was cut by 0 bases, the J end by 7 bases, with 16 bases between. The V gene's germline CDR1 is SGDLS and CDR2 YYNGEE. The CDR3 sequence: CASSVGREDGIGYTF. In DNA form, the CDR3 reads TGTGCCAGCAGCGTAGGAAGGGAGGATGGCATTGGCTACACCTTC.

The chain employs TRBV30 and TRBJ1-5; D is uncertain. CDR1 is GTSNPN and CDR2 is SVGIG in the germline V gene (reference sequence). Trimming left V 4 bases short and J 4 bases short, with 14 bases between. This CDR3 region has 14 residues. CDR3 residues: CAWNSGIGNQPQHF. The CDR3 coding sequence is TGTGCCTGGAATTCCGGAATAGGAAATCAGCCCCAGCATTTT. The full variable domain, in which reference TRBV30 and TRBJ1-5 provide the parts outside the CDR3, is SQTIHQWPATLVQPVGSPLSLECTVEGTSNPNLYWYRQAAGRGLQLLFYSVGIGQISSEVPQNLSASRPQDRQFILSSKKLLLSDSGFYLCAWNSGIGNQPQHFGDGTRLSIL.

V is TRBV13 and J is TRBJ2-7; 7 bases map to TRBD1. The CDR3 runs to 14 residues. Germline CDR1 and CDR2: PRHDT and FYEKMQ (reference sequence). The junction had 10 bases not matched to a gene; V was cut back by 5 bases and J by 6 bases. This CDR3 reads CASSRDSLEGEQYF. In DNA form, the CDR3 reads TGTGCCAGCAGCCGGGACAGTCTAGAGGGCGAGCAGTACTTC.

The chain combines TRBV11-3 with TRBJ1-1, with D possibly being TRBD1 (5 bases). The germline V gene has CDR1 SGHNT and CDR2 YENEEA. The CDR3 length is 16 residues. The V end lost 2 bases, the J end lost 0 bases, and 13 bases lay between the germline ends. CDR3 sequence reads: CASSLPGKGMNTEAFF. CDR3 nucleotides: TGTGCCAGCAGCTTACCGGGCAAGGGGATGAACACTGAAGCTTTCTTT. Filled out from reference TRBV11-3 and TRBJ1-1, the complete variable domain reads EAGVVQSPRYKIIEKKQPVAFWCNPISGHNTLYWYLQNLGQGPELLIRYENEEAVDDSQLPKDRFSAERLKGVDSTLKIQPAELGDSAVYLCASSLPGKGMNTEAFFGQGTRLTVV.

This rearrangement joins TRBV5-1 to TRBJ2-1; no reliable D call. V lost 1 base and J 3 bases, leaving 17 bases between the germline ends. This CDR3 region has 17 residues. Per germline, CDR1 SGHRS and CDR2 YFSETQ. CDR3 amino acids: CASSLLPRTSGYNEQFF. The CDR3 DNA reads TGCGCCAGCAGCTTGCTACCCCGGACCTCTGGCTACAATGAGCAGTTCTTC.

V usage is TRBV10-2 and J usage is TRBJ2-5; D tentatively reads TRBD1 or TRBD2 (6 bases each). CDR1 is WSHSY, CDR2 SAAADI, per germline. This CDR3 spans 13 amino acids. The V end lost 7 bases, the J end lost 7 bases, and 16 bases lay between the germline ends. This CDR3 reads CASKDGRGGTQYF. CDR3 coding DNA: TGCGCCAGCAAGGACGGCAGGGGAGGGACCCAGTACTTC.